The 24 T cell receptor beta chains below were found in one sample sequenced in a study of blood T cell repertoires in COVID-19. Clones were sequenced by immunoSEQ multiplex PCR, and TCRdb holds only the in-frame ones, with some missing. The repertoire consists of roughly 180,000 clones, with about 85% occurring once and the leading ten covering approximately 7%. The sample was peripheral blood. The receptors shown here come from a man older than 75 with COVID-19, enrolled during active disease.

V gene TRBV29-1 combines with J gene TRBJ2-5; TRBD1 is a possible D gene (5 bases). The CDR3 totals 12 residues. The germline V gene encodes CDR1 SQVTM and CDR2 ANQGSEA. The germline V and J ends were trimmed by 4 bases and 4 bases, with 10 bases remaining between them. CDR3 in amino acids: CSVGGLAETQYF. For the CDR3, the DNA is TGCAGCGTTGGGGGCCTGGCAGAGACCCAGTACTTC. The full variable domain, its missing parts supplied by reference TRBV29-1 and TRBJ2-5, is SAVISQKPSRDICQRGTSLTIQCQVDSQVTMMFWYRQQPGQSLTLIATANQGSEATYESGFVIDKFPISRPNLTFSTLTVSNMSPEDSSIYLCSVGGLAETQYFGPGTRLLVL.

As DNA, the CDR3 is TGTGCCAGCTCACCATTTGAGGGGGCAGGGGAAAAACTGTTTTTT. This codes for CASSPFEGAGEKLFF. The chain uses TRBV18 and TRBJ1-4, with TRBD1 matching 7 bases. CDR1 is KGHSH and CDR2 is LQKENI in the germline V gene. The CDR3 runs 15 residues. V was pared by 2 bases and J by 8 bases, with 8 bases of the junction left unmatched.

This chain connects TRBV6-5 to TRBJ2-7, with 11 bases aligning to TRBD2. The CDR3 runs 14 residues. V shed 7 bases and J 3 bases; nucleotides not matched to a gene: 5. Looked up from germline, CDR1 is MNHEY and CDR2 is SVGAGI. CDR3 amino acids: CASTRTSGFYEQYF. The DNA for the CDR3 is TGTGCCAGCACCAGGACTAGCGGGTTCTACGAGCAGTACTTC.

The V gene is TRBV19, the J gene TRBJ1-1; perhaps TRBD1 as D (5 bases). CDR3 length equals 15 residues. V lost 0 bases to trimming and J lost 4 bases, with 12 bases between them. Germline CDR1 reads LNHDA; CDR2 reads SQIVND (reference sequence). Written as DNA, the CDR3 is TGTGCCAGTAGTATAGAAGGCAGGGCGGTCACTGAAGCTTTCTTT. Encoded protein: CASSIEGRAVTEAFF. Using reference TRBV19 and TRBJ1-1 for the parts outside the CDR3, the full variable domain is DGGITQSPKYLFRKEGQNVTLSCEQNLNHDAMYWYRQDPGQGLRLIYYSQIVNDFQKGDIAEGYSVSREKKESFPLTVTSAQKNPTAFYLCASSIEGRAVTEAFFGQGTRLTVV.

V and J are TRBV4-3 and TRBJ2-4; D is undetermined. The germline V gene has CDR1 LGHNA and CDR2 YSLEER. Between the trimmed V and J ends, which lost 4 bases and 3 bases, there was a span of 13 bases. The CDR3 runs to 15 residues. The CDR3 is CASSPSLDGKNIQYF. CDR3 DNA sequence: TGCGCCAGCAGCCCGAGCCTAGACGGCAAAAACATTCAGTACTTC.

This clone appeared once. V usage is TRBV5-1 and J usage is TRBJ2-1; tentatively, D is TRBD2 (6 bases). CDR1 SGHRS and CDR2 YFSETQ come from the germline V gene. V was trimmed by 4 bases and J by 4 bases, leaving 9 bases between them. The CDR3 totals 13 residues. The DNA for the CDR3 is TGCGCCAGCAGCCGGGGGAATTACAATGAGCAGTTCTTC. It specifies CASSRGNYNEQFF.

This clone was observed a handful of times. The gene calls are TRBV6-2 or TRBV6-3 and TRBJ1-1; D gene ambiguous. The germline V gene has CDR1 MNHEY and CDR2 SVGEGT. The CDR3 covers 14 residues. Trimming left V 2 bases short and J 3 bases short, with 10 bases between. CDR3 protein: CASSYQRRYTEAFF. The CDR3 DNA follows: TGTGCCAGCAGTTACCAGCGTCGCTACACTGAAGCTTTCTTT.

The chain is built from TRBV5-4 and TRBJ1-1, with a tentative D call TRBD1 (5 bases). The CDR3 is 13 residues long. Per the germline V gene, CDR1 is SGHNT and CDR2 is YYREEE (reference sequence). The V end lost 2 bases, the J end lost 6 bases, and 11 bases lay between the germline ends. In nucleotides, the CDR3 is TGTGCCAGCAGCTTACTTGACAGAGCTGAAGCTTTCTTT. Encoded protein: CASSLLDRAEAFF.

The genes are TRBV3-1 (or the pseudogene TRBV3-2) and TRBJ2-3; TRBD1 matches 7 bases. The CDR3 has 13 amino acids. Trimming removed 5 bases from V and 5 bases from J; junction bases left unmatched: 4. CDR1 is LGHDT, CDR2 YNNKEL, per germline (reference sequence). CDR3: CASSGPGGDTQYF. The CDR3 DNA sequence: TGTGCCAGCAGCGGGCCAGGGGGAGATACGCAGTATTTT.

The CDR3 here is CASSYSSGSNYGYTF. CDR3 DNA: TGTGCCAGCAGTTATTCGTCGGGTAGCAACTATGGCTACACCTTC. The chain has TRBV6-5 and TRBJ1-2; D unclear. The CDR3 has 15 amino acids. The V end was cut by 3 bases, the J end by 2 bases, with 13 bases between. Germline CDR1 is MNHEY and CDR2 is SVGAGI.

This chain uses TRBV27 with TRBJ1-5; 9 nucleotides align to TRBD1. With 7 bases clipped from V and 0 bases from J, the junction kept 16 bases outside the gene matches. The CDR3 loop spans 19 amino acids. Germline V CDR1 and CDR2: MNHEY, SMNVEV (reference sequence). CDR3 nucleotides: TGTGCCAGCATAGGGAGCTTGGGACAGGGACAATATAGCAATCAGCCCCAGCATTTT. Translation gives CASIGSLGQGQYSNQPQHF.

The rearrangement links TRBV5-8 to TRBJ1-1, with a tentative D call TRBD1 (5 bases). Trimming removed 0 bases at V and 2 bases at J, with 17 bases between. CDR3 length: 17 amino acids. Per germline, CDR1 SGHTS and CDR2 YDEGEE. In nucleotides, the CDR3 is TGTGCCAGCAGCTTGGTGATTTGGGGGAGGGTTAACACTGAAGCTTTCTTT. It translates to CASSLVIWGRVNTEAFF.

The chain couples TRBV2 to TRBJ1-6, with unresolved D. The V end lost 2 bases, the J end lost 17 bases, and 10 bases lay between the germline ends. The germline V gene encodes CDR1 SNHLY and CDR2 FYNNEI. The CDR3 consists of 11 residues. The CDR3 loop reads CASSENHRIHF. The CDR3 DNA reads as TGTGCCAGCAGTGAAAACCACAGAATCCACTTT.

The CDR3 here is CASTSQSNYGYTF. The CDR3 region has the DNA TGTGCCAGCACTTCACAGTCTAACTATGGCTACACCTTC. The chain is built from TRBV12-3 or TRBV12-4 and TRBJ1-2; D gene unclear. This CDR3 is 13 amino acids long. The ends were cut back, 7 bases at V and 0 bases at J, with 9 bases in the middle.

This clone is a singleton in its sample. This sequence joins TRBV7-3 and TRBJ2-3; 8 bases agree with TRBD1. Germline values: CDR1 SGHTA, CDR2 FQGTGA. The V gene end was trimmed by 6 bases and the J gene end by 3 bases; junction bases not matched to a gene: 8. CDR3 length: 15 residues. This CDR3 is CASSNSGTGTDTQYF. The CDR3 DNA follows: TGTGCCAGCAGTAACTCAGGGACAGGTACAGATACGCAGTATTTT.

The chain carries TRBV6-5 and TRBJ2-3, with D possibly matching TRBD2 (5 bases). The germline V and J ends were trimmed by 5 bases and 0 bases, with 12 bases remaining between them. Germline V gives CDR1 MNHEY, CDR2 SVGAGI. The length of the CDR3 is 15 residues. The CDR3 sequence is CASSRDPSSTDTQYF. Here the CDR3 DNA reads TGTGCCAGCAGTCGGGATCCATCTAGCACAGATACGCAGTATTTT.

The V call is TRBV7-2, the J call TRBJ1-1, with 8 bases identical to TRBD1. Germline loops: CDR1 SGHTA, CDR2 FQGNSA. The CDR3 is 14 amino acids. V dropped 6 bases and J dropped 3; count of bases not matched to a gene: 6. DNA for the CDR3: TGTGCCAGCAGTTTTCAACAGGGGGACACTGAAGCTTTCTTT. It translates to CASSFQQGDTEAFF. Supplemented by reference TRBV7-2 and TRBJ1-1, the full variable domain reads GAGVSQSPSNKVTEKGKDVELRCDPISGHTALYWYRQSLGQGLEFLIYFQGNSAPDKSGLPSDRFSAERTGGSVSTLTIQRTQQEDSAVYLCASSFQQGDTEAFFGQGTRLTVV.

The gene calls are TRBV10-1 and TRBJ1-5; 8 bases are shared with TRBD1. CDR3 length: 15 amino acids. V lost 4 bases to trimming and J lost 6 bases; unmatched junction nucleotides: 8. Germline-derived CDR1 and CDR2 are WNHNN and SYGVQD (reference sequence). The CDR3 sequence is CASSVPGQVSQPQHF. In DNA form, the CDR3 reads TGCGCCAGCAGTGTTCCGGGACAGGTCTCTCAGCCCCAGCATTTT.

J is TRBJ1-6 and V is TRBV9; 9 bases agree with TRBD1. CDR1 and CDR2 (germline): SGDLS, YYNGEE. The V gene end was trimmed by 3 bases and the J gene end by 10 bases; junction bases not matched to a gene: 11. The CDR3 sequence is 16 residues long. The CDR3 loop reads CASSAGSQGAESPLHF. The CDR3, as DNA: TGTGCCAGCAGCGCGGGATCACAGGGGGCCGAATCACCCCTCCACTTT.

This clone occurred once. The gene calls are TRBV18 and TRBJ1-5; TRBD1 might be the D (5 bases). V shed 5 bases and J shed 2 bases, with 13 bases lying between them. Germline V CDR1 and CDR2: KGHSH, LQKENI. This CDR3 comprises 15 residues. The CDR3 nucleotides are TGTGCCAGCTCATTAGGGGTTGGGGGCAATCAGCCCCAGCATTTT. Translating it yields CASSLGVGGNQPQHF.

Note on this clone: In the same sample, other DNA sequences code for this CDR3. V gene TRBV6-5 combines with J gene TRBJ1-1; TRBD1 agrees at 7 bases. The CDR3 spans 13 residues. CDR1 MNHEY and CDR2 SVGAGI come from the germline V gene. The V and J ends lost 8 bases and 2 bases, in that order; junction bases with no gene match: 5. In nucleotides, the CDR3 is TGTGCCAGCGGGGGACAGAAAAACACTGAAGCTTTCTTT. Translation gives CASGGQKNTEAFF.

The chain combines TRBV9 with TRBJ2-3, with a weak D call TRBD1 (6 bases). Germline-derived CDR1 and CDR2 are SGDLS and YYNGEE. V lost 4 bases and J 4 bases, leaving 16 bases between the germline ends. The CDR3 is 15 residues long. The CDR3 DNA follows: TGTGCCAGCAGCAATTACAAACAGGGCCCAGATACGCAGTATTTT. It translates to CASSNYKQGPDTQYF.

This chain uses TRBV27 with TRBJ1-2; 12 bases line up with TRBD1. The junction had 10 bases not matched to a gene; V was cut back by 3 bases and J by 8 bases. Per germline, CDR1 MNHEY and CDR2 SMNVEV (reference sequence). This CDR3 contains 16 residues. This CDR3 reads CASSLYRDRGLEGYTF. CDR3 DNA sequence: TGTGCCAGCAGTTTGTACCGGGACAGGGGGCTAGAGGGCTACACCTTC.

This rearrangement joins TRBV10-1 to TRBJ1-3; 7 nucleotides line up with TRBD1. V lost 4 bases and J lost 2; bases outside the gene matches: 2. This CDR3 comprises 14 residues. CDR1 is WNHNN and CDR2 is SYGVQD in the germline V gene (reference sequence). This CDR3 reads CASSGDRAGNTIYF. In DNA, the CDR3 is TGCGCCAGCAGTGGTGACAGGGCTGGAAACACCATATATTTT.